This is a list of T cell receptor beta chains from one sample in a study of T cell responses to AZD1222 COVID-19 vaccine. Clones were sequenced by immunoSEQ multiplex PCR, and TCRdb holds only the in-frame ones, with some missing. Altogether 100,000 or so clones are present, nearly 90% being singletons, with the ten largest covering 2.5%. The sequencing here drew on peripheral blood, taken 28 days after the second AZD1222 dose. Receptors were obtained from an adult who received the AZD1222 COVID-19 vaccine. The CDR3 runs from the conserved cysteine through the conserved F or W. A D gene is named only where the DNA matches it firmly. Some rows have no size entry. The others give once, few or many, or a class for an expanded clone.

clone_size: NA
j_call: TRBJ2-2
v_call: TRBV24-1
d_call: NA
cdr3_aa: CATSSAIASAITGELFF
cdr3_nt: TGTGCCACCAGTAGCGCAATCGCTAGCGCCATTACCGGGGAGCTGTTTTTT

clone_size: few
j_call: TRBJ1-5
v_call: TRBV5-4
d_call: NA
cdr3_aa: CASSQDGAYSNQPQHF
cdr3_nt: TGTGCCAGCAGTCAAGACGGTGCATATAGCAATCAGCCCCAGCATTTT

clone_size: NA
j_call: TRBJ1-4
v_call: TRBV29-1
d_call: NA
cdr3_aa: CSVRRAGEKLFF
cdr3_nt: TGCAGCGTGCGGCGGGCCGGTGAAAAACTGTTTTTT

clone_size: NA
j_call: TRBJ2-5
v_call: TRBV6-2/TRBV6-3
d_call: NA
cdr3_aa: CASSYEIQETQYF
cdr3_nt: TGTGCCAGCAGTTACGAAATTCAAGAGACCCAGTACTTC

clone_size: NA
j_call: TRBJ2-3
v_call: TRBV15
d_call: NA
cdr3_aa: CATSRSTDTQYF
cdr3_nt: TGTGCCACCAGCAGATCCACAGATACGCAGTATTTT

clone_size: NA
j_call: TRBJ2-2
v_call: TRBV27
d_call: TRBD1
cdr3_aa: CASSRQGNRGGELFF
cdr3_nt: TGTGCCAGCAGCCGACAGGGGAATCGTGGCGGGGAGCTGTTTTTT

clone_size: once
j_call: TRBJ1-5
v_call: TRBV23-1
d_call: NA
cdr3_aa: CASSQLCTAYSNQPQHF
cdr3_nt: TGCGCCAGCAGTCAATTGTGTACAGCCTATAGCAATCAGCCCCAGCATTTT

clone_size: NA
j_call: TRBJ1-5
v_call: TRBV2
d_call: NA
cdr3_aa: CASTGSGNQPQHF
cdr3_nt: TGTGCCAGCACGGGATCTGGCAATCAGCCCCAGCATTTT

clone_size: once
j_call: TRBJ1-2
v_call: TRBV6-2/TRBV6-3
d_call: TRBD1
cdr3_aa: CASSYPRTGIYGYTF
cdr3_nt: TGTGCCAGCAGTTACCCCAGGACAGGGATCTATGGCTACACCTTC

clone_size: NA
j_call: TRBJ1-2
v_call: TRBV30
d_call: TRBD1
cdr3_aa: CAWSQQGGYGYTF
cdr3_nt: TGTGCCTGGAGTCAACAGGGGGGATATGGCTACACCTTC

clone_size: NA
j_call: TRBJ2-1
v_call: TRBV29-1
d_call: TRBD2
cdr3_aa: CSVGWASGGNEQFF
cdr3_nt: TGCAGCGTAGGTTGGGCTAGCGGGGGCAATGAGCAGTTCTTC

clone_size: NA
j_call: TRBJ2-1
v_call: TRBV6-1
d_call: TRBD2
cdr3_aa: CASSEFLAGPYNEQFF
cdr3_nt: TGTGCCAGCAGTGAATTTCTAGCGGGACCCTACAATGAGCAGTTCTTC